This entry is about one TCR beta chain. Measured with immunoSEQ multiplex PCR; TCRdb has only the in-frame clones, and not every one. The data contain about 85,000 clones, about 88% of them seen just once; the ten biggest clones take up 6% to 9.5%. The source of the sample is a study of control samples from healthy donors and cancer patients. CDR3 length equals 15 residues. The germline V and J ends were trimmed by 1 base and 2 bases, with 12 bases remaining between them. Germline assignment: CDR1 SGHNT and CDR2 YYREEE (reference sequence). Material for sequencing was blood. The chain recombines TRBV5-4 with TRBJ1-1; D gene unclear. The TCR was taken from a woman aged 55-75 years in good health. CDR3 sequence (DNA): TGTGCCAGCAGCTTGAGGTGGTCAGTTAACACTGAAGCTTTCTTT. It encodes CASSLRWSVNTEAFF.